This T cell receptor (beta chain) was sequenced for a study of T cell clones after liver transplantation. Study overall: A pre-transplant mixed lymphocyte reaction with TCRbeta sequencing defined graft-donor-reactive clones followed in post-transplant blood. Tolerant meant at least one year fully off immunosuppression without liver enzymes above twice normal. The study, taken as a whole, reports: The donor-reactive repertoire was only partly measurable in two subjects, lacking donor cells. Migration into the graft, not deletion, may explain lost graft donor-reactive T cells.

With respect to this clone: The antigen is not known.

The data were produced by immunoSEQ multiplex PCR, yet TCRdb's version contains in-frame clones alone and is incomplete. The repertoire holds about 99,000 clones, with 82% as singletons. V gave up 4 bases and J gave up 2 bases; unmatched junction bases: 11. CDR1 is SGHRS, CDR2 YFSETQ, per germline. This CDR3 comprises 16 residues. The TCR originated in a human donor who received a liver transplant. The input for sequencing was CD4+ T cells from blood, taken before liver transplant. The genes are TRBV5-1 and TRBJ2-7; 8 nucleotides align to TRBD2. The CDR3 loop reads CASSPRGVEVTYEQYF. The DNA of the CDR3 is TGCGCCAGCAGCCCGCGGGGGGTGGAAGTGACCTACGAGCAGTACTTC.